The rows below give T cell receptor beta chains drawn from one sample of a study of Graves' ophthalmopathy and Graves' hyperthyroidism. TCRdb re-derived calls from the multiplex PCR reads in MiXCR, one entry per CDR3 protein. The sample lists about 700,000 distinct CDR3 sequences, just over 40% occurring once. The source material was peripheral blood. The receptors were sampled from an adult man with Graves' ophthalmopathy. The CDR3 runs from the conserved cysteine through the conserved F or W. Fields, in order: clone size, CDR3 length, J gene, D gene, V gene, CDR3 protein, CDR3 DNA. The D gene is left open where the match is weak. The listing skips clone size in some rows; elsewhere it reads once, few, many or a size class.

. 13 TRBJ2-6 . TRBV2 CASSEFGANVLTF TGTGCCAGCAGTGAATTCGGGGCCAACGTCCTGACTTTC
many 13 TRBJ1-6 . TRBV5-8 CASSLIMGADPHF TGTGCCAGCAGCTTGATTATGGGGGCGGACCCCCACTTT
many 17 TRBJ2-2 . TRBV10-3 CAISEPSSTDTTGELFF TGTGCCATCAGTGAGCCCTCCTCGACGGACACCACCGGGGAGCTGTTTTTT
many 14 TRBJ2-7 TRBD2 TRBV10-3 CAISTGGAVYEQYF TGTGCCATCTCCACGGGAGGGGCTGTATACGAGCAGTACTTC
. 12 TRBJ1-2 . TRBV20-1 CSAERGRYGYTF TGCAGTGCTGAGCGGGGTCGGTATGGCTACACCTTC
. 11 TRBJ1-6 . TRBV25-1 CARVGWSPLHF TGTGCTAGAGTCGGGTGGTCACCCCTCCACTTT
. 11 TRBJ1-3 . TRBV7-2 CASRLQNTIYF TGTGCCAGCAGGCTACAGAACACCATATATTTT
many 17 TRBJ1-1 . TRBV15 CATSRDQLGSLNTEAFF TGTGCCACCAGCAGAGATCAACTCGGGTCACTGAACACTGAAGCTTTCTTT
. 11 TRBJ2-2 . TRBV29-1 CSATDTGELFF TGCAGCGCCACAGACACCGGGGAGCTGTTTTTT
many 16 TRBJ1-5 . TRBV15 CATSRVGARWSGPQHF TGTGCCACCAGCAGAGTGGGGGCTCGGTGGTCGGGGCCCCAGCATTTT
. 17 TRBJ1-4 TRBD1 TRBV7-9 CASSFSPGTGANEKLFF TGTGCCAGCAGCTTCTCTCCCGGGACAGGGGCGAATGAAAAACTGTTTTTT
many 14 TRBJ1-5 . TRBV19 CASSIAGSNQPQHF TGTGCCAGTAGTATAGCGGGGAGCAATCAGCCCCAGCATTTT
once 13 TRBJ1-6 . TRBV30 CAWRGSYNSPLHF TGTGCCTGGAGGGGATCCTATAATTCACCCCTCCACTTT
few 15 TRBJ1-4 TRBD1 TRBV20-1 CSAREQGAINEKLFF TGCAGTGCTAGAGAACAGGGGGCGATTAATGAAAAACTGTTTTTT
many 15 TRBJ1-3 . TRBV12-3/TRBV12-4 CASSSGPNSGNTIYF TGTGCCAGCAGTTCCGGACCGAACTCTGGAAACACCATATATTTT
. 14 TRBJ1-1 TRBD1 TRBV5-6 CASGPTGSAPEAFF TGTGCCAGCGGGCCGACAGGGTCTGCCCCTGAAGCTTTCTTT
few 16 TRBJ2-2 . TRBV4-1 CASSPRAGTMAGELFF TGCGCCAGCAGTCCAAGGGCAGGGACGATGGCCGGGGAGCTGTTTTTT
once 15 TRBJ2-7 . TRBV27 CASSPHVGGVNEQYF TGTGCCAGCAGTCCCCATGTGGGGGGAGTTAACGAGCAGTACTTC
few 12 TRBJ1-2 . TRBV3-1 CASSQGGFGYTF TGTGCCAGCAGCCAAGGAGGGTTCGGCTACACCTTC
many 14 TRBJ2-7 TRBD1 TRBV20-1 CSARVPGGSYEQYF TGCAGTGCTAGAGTGCCAGGGGGATCCTACGAGCAGTACTTC
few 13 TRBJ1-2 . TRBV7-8 CASSFGQLYGYTF TGTGCCAGCAGCTTCGGACAGCTCTATGGCTACACCTTC
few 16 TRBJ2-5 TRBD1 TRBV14 CASSPFTRTGVETQYF TGTGCCAGCTCACCCTTCACCCGGACAGGGGTAGAGACCCAGTACTTC
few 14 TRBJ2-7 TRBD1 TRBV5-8 CAGTARTGTYEQYF TGTGCCGGCACCGCCAGGACAGGCACCTACGAGCAGTACTTC
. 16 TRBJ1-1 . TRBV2 CASSPGHAKGAAEAFF TGTGCCAGCAGTCCGGGACACGCAAAAGGGGCCGCTGAAGCTTTCTTT
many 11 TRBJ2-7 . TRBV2 CASSGASIGCF TGTGCCAGCAGTGGGGCGTCGATAGGGTGCTTC
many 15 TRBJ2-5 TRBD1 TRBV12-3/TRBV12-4 CASSAGTGDQETQYF TGTGCCAGCAGTGCCGGGACAGGGGATCAAGAGACCCAGTACTTC
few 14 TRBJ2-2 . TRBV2 CASREAANLGELFF TGTGCCAGCAGAGAGGCAGCCAACCTCGGGGAGCTGTTTTTT
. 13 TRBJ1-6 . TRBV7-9 CASSLGESSPLHF TGTGCCAGCAGCTTGGGGGAGAGTTCACCCCTCCACTTT
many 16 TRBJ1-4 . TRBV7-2 CASSLTFAGAHEKLFF TGTGCCAGCAGCTTAACTTTCGCAGGAGCCCATGAAAAACTGTTTTTT